This T cell receptor (beta chain) came from a study of blood T cell repertoires in COVID-19. Looking at the study overall: Acute-phase and convalescent COVID-19 samples originated in the United States, Italy and Spain. Sources were T cells, B-cell-depleted T cells, or PBMCs; the material itself was cDNA or gDNA.

In the authors' workflow: Nucleated cell number was recorded as an estimate derived from reference gene primer amplification. Only in-frame clones appear in the TCRdb table, and some are missing; sequencing was by immunoSEQ multiplex PCR. Clonal size and the V and J genes are those of that table, whereas D and trimming came from the DNA. The table includes 250,000 to 300,000 clones, 81% detected once. V lost 8 bases to trimming and J lost 2 bases, with 18 bases between them. The CDR3 is 16 amino acids. Germline lookup yields CDR1 ENHRY and CDR2 SYGVKD. V gene TRBV10-3 combines with J gene TRBJ1-4; no firm D call. The clonotype comes from a woman in her sixties with active or convalescent COVID-19. Sequenced sample: peripheral blood. This CDR3 reads CAIGSGSRGTNEKLFF. In nucleotides, the CDR3 is TGTGCCATCGGGTCGGGGTCCCGAGGGACTAATGAAAAACTGTTTTTT.